The clone carrying this T cell receptor beta chain was recorded at least ten times. Antigen specificity is unknown. Using RNA transcripts as the source, TCR beta CDR3 regions were amplified. The study used the HTBI primer set for a first-round RT-PCR of the TCR CDR3. TCRdb called the multiplex PCR reads again in MiXCR, with one record for every CDR3 protein. The data show some 210,000 distinct CDR3 sequences, with approximately 17% seen just once and roughly 50% held by the top ten. The entry originates in a study of T cells in Graves' hyperthyroidism and ophthalmopathy. Study at large: Peripheral blood collection took place at initial diagnosis, before any treatment.

Regarding the study as a whole: Blood also showed most of the thyroid clonotypes that were expanded above 0.001. A model of 13 V-J pairs discriminated ophthalmopathy from stable hyperthyroidism.

The authors took PBMCs from 10 ml fresh peripheral blood. The sequence derives from a man aged 45 to 65 with Graves' hyperthyroidism. What was sequenced was blood.

CDR3: CASEDISYNEQFF. CDR3 nucleotide sequence: TGTGCCAGCGAGGACATTTCCTACAATGAGCAGTTCTTC. The chain carries TRBV6-1 and TRBJ2-1, with D perhaps TRBD1 (5 bases). Germline assignment: CDR1 MNHNS and CDR2 SASEGT. There are 13 residues in the CDR3. Trimming pared 8 bases from V and 1 base from J, leaving 9 bases between.